This paragraph covers one TCR beta chain sequence. Its antigen is still unknown. Indicated time point: after dendritic cell vaccination, including at tumor progression/relapse. This sample is part of a study of glioma-infiltrating T cells after dendritic cell vaccination. Study findings and constraints: TCR clonality showed no direct relationship with survival.

The junction had 8 bases not matched to a gene; V was cut back by 4 bases and J by 8 bases. The CDR3 has 13 amino acids. Germline lookup yields CDR1 SGHRS and CDR2 YFSETQ. Primers: 60 V beta forward and 13 J beta reverse. Measured with immunoSEQ multiplex PCR; TCRdb has only the in-frame clones, and not every one. The sample shows around 92,000 clones, over 80% of them seen only once. The source is a human donor with glioblastoma. The chain recombines TRBV5-1 with TRBJ1-2; 7 nucleotides match TRBD1. The material was blood, obtained after dendritic cell vaccination. The CDR3 loop reads CASSPTGPGGYTF. CDR3 nucleotide sequence: TGCGCCAGCAGCCCGACAGGGCCGGGCGGCTACACCTTC.